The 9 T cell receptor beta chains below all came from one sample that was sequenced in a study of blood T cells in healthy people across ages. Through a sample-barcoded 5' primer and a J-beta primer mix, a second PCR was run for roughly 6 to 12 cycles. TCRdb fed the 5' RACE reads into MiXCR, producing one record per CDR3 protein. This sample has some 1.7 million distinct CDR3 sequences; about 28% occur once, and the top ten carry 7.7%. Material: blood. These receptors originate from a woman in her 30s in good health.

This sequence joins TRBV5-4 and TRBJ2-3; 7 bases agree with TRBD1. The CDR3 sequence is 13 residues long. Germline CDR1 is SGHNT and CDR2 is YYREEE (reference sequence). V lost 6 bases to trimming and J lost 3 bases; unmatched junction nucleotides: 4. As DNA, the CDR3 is TGTGCCAGCACCCCGACAGGGACAGATACGCAGTATTTT. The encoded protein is CASTPTGTDTQYF.

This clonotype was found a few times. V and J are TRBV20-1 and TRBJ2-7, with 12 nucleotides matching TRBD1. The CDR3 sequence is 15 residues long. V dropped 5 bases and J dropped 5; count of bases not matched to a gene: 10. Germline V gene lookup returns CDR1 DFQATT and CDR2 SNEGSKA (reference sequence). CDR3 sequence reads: CSAHTGTGGGNEQYF. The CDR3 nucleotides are TGCAGTGCTCATACCGGGACAGGGGGCGGAAACGAGCAGTACTTC.

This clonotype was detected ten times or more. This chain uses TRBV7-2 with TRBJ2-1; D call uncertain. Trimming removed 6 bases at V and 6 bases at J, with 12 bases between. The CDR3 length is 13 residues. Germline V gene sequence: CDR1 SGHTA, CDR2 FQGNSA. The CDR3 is CASSRLSSNEQFF. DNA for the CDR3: TGTGCCAGCAGTCGACTGTCATCCAATGAGCAGTTCTTC.

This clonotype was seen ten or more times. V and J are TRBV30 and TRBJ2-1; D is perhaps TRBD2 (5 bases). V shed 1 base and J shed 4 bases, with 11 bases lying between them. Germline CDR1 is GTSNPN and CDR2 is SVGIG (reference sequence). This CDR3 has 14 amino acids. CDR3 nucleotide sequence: TGTGCCTGGAGTGGGGGAGCGGCATACAATGAGCAGTTCTTC. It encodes CAWSGGAAYNEQFF.

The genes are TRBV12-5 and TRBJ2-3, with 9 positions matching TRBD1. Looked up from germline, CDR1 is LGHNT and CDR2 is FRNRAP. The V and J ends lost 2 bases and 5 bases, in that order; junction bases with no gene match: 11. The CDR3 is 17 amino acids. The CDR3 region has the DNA TGTGCTAGTGGTTTGCTACTACCGAGACAGGGGGAAGATACGCAGTATTTT. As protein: CASGLLLPRQGEDTQYF.

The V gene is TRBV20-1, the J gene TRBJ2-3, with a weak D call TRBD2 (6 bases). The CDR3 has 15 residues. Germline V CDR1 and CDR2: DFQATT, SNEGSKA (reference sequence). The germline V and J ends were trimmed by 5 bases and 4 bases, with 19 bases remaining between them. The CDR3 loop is CSAVRLGGPSDTQYF. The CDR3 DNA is TGCAGTGCTGTCCGCCTTGGAGGGCCCTCAGATACGCAGTATTTT.

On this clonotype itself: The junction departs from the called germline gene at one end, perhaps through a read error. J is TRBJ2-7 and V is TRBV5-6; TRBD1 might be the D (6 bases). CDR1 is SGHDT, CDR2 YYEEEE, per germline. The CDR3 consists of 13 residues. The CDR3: CAGSLGAKNIRYF. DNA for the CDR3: TGTGCCGGCAGCTTGGGGGCCAAGAACATTCGGTACTTC.

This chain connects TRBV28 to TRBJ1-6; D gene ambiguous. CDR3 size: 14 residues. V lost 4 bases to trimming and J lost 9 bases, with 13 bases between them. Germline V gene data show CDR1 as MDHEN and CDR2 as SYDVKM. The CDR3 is CASSSLVVGSPLHF. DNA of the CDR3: TGTGCCAGCAGTTCTTTGGTGGTCGGTTCACCCCTCCACTTT.

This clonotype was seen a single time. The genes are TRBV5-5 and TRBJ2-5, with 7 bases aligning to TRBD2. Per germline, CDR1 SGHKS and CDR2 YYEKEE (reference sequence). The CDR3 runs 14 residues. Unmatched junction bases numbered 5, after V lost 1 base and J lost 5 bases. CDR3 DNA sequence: TGTGCCAGCAGCTTGTGGCGGGAGAGGGAGACCCAGTACTTC. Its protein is CASSLWRERETQYF.